This T cell receptor beta chain derives from a study of cytomegalovirus exposure and HLA in healthy donors. The wider study: Early release data held roughly 90 million unique TCRs from HLA-typed donors.

Those who donated were healthy bone marrow donors. Each donor was nominally healthy when sampled (though unrecorded immune exposures were likely). Study-level points and caveats: Several V segments, TRBV6-2 and TRBV6-3 among them, could not be told apart and were dropped.

PCR used 60 Vbeta primers and 13 Jbeta primers. Using immunoSEQ multiplex PCR, the repertoire was profiled, and TCRdb retains in-frame clones only, with some absent. The table lists about 73,000 clones, 75% of them singletons. Remarks on this clone: Its cognate antigen is unknown.

The CDR3 length is 12 residues. Germline assignment: CDR1 GTSNPN and CDR2 SVGIG (reference sequence). The germline V and J ends were trimmed by 3 bases and 6 bases, with 12 bases remaining between them. This clonotype originated in a man between 70 and 80 years old in good health and CMV-seronegative. V is TRBV30 and J is TRBJ2-7; possible D gene TRBD2, 6 bases. Specimen: PBMCs. The CDR3 coding sequence is TGTGCCTGGAGCGAGAGGGACTCCGAGCAGTACTTC. The encoded protein is CAWSERDSEQYF.